This T cell receptor beta chain comes out of a study of shared clonotypes between healthy human individuals. General study findings and limits: The expectation was that sequencing depth would affect clonotype sharing among donors.

Germline CDR1 and CDR2: MNHNS and SASEGT. There are 14 residues in the CDR3. V was pared by 3 bases and J by 2 bases, with 8 bases between. CD45RO negativity and positive selection for CCR7 defined naive CD8 cells, a population that excluded terminally differentiated effector memory CD45RA+ cells. Profiled with immunoSEQ multiplex PCR; TCRdb holds only in-frame clones, not every one. The sample lists about 2 million clones; over 85% were seen once. As regards this clone: Its antigen is undetermined.

Material for sequencing was naive CD8+ T cells sorted from blood. J is TRBJ1-5 and V is TRBV6-1; D gene unclear. The sequence derives from a man aged 18 to 29 in good health. CDR3 region: CASSDYLGNQPQHF. CDR3 DNA: TGTGCCAGCAGTGATTACTTAGGCAATCAGCCCCAGCATTTT.